This is a list of T cell receptor beta chains from one sample in a study of T cell repertoires in ileal Crohn's disease. This table comes from immunoSEQ multiplex PCR, and its TCRdb copy is limited to in-frame clones, with some not included. This sample has 1,900 or so clones, with about 86% found just once. The specimen sequenced was ileal tissue. The receptors were gathered from an adult with Crohn's disease. Both conserved end residues are part of each CDR3. A D gene is named only where the DNA matches it firmly. Size tells how often a clone was seen (once, few, many) or the class of an expanded clone, and some rows leave it out.

abundance	v_gene	d_gene	j_gene	CDR3aa	CDR3nt
NA	TRBV5-1	NA	TRBJ1-1	CASSLLQGATEAFF	TGCGCCAGCAGCTTGCTGCAGGGCGCCACTGAAGCTTTCTTT
NA	TRBV11-3	TRBD1	TRBJ1-5	CASSTPGTVYQPQHF	TGTGCCAGCAGCACCCCCGGGACAGTTTATCAGCCCCAGCATTTT
NA	TRBV5-4	TRBD1	TRBJ2-2	CASSYYRGSGELFF	TGTGCCAGCAGCTATTACAGGGGTTCCGGGGAGCTGTTTTTT
few	TRBV11-1	NA	TRBJ2-3	CASSLRPLTDTQYF	TGTGCCAGCAGCTTACGTCCTCTCACAGATACGCAGTATTTT
few	TRBV7-3	TRBD2	TRBJ2-3	CASSLRGRGLATRTPFTDTQYF	TGTGCCAGCAGCTTACGGGGTCGGGGACTAGCGACCCGCACTCCCTTCACAGATACGCAGTATTTT
NA	TRBV27	TRBD1	TRBJ1-2	CASSFLSRDRAYGYTF	TGTGCCAGCAGTTTTTTAAGCCGGGACAGGGCCTATGGCTACACCTTC
NA	TRBV28	NA	TRBJ1-2	CASSFSSYGYTF	TGTGCCAGCAGTTTTTCCAGTTATGGCTACACCTTC
NA	TRBV6-5	TRBD1	TRBJ2-7	CASSWTGSRGREQYF	TGTGCCAGCAGTTGGACAGGGAGCCGCGGTCGCGAGCAGTACTTC
NA	TRBV15	NA	TRBJ1-5	CATSRDRYSNQPQHF	TGTGCCACCAGCAGAGACAGATATAGCAATCAGCCCCAGCATTTT
once	TRBV27	TRBD2	TRBJ2-1	CASYHAGGLYNEQFF	TGTGCCAGCTACCACGCGGGGGGGCTCTACAATGAGCAGTTCTTC
NA	TRBV18	NA	TRBJ2-3	CASSPPSRDTQYF	TGTGCCAGCTCACCACCGAGTAGAGATACGCAGTATTTT
NA	TRBV9	NA	TRBJ1-5	CASSVEGGSNQPQHF	TGTGCCAGCAGCGTAGAAGGGGGTAGCAATCAGCCCCAGCATTTT
NA	TRBV7-9	NA	TRBJ1-1	CASSWGGQVNTEAFF	TGTGCCAGCAGCTGGGGGGGACAAGTGAACACTGAAGCTTTCTTT
NA	TRBV27	TRBD1	TRBJ1-1	CASSKTSHRGTNTEAFF	TGTGCCAGCAGTAAAACGAGCCACAGGGGAACGAACACTGAAGCTTTCTTT
few	TRBV5-4	NA	TRBJ2-6	CASSGRGGSGISGANVLTF	TGTGCCAGCAGCGGAAGGGGGGGCAGTGGCATCTCTGGGGCCAACGTCCTGACTTTC
NA	TRBV5-1	NA	TRBJ2-1	CASSLDRGYDEQFF	TGCGCCAGCAGCTTGGACCGCGGGTATGATGAGCAGTTCTTC
NA	TRBV25-1	TRBD1	TRBJ1-6	CASGGQSNNSPLHF	TGTGCCAGCGGGGGACAGTCCAATAATTCACCCCTCCACTTT
NA	TRBV5-1	TRBD2	TRBJ2-7	CASSSQTSGRTLGYEQYF	TGCGCCAGCAGCTCCCAGACTAGCGGCAGAACTTTGGGCTACGAGCAGTACTTC
few	TRBV28	NA	TRBJ1-5	CASSLWAGNQPQHF	TGTGCCAGCAGTTTATGGGCGGGGAATCAGCCCCAGCATTTT
NA	TRBV28	NA	TRBJ2-1	CASQGRGTYNEQFF	TGTGCCAGCCAGGGGCGGGGGACCTACAATGAGCAGTTCTTC
once	TRBV6-5	NA	TRBJ2-5	CASSYPSGEGEETQYF	TGTGCCAGCAGTTACCCCAGTGGTGAGGGAGAAGAGACCCAGTACTTC
once	TRBV2	NA	TRBJ1-1	CASSASAEETFF	TGTGCCAGCAGTGCTTCGGCGGAGGAGACTTTCTTT
NA	TRBV7-8	NA	TRBJ1-2	CASSRFDGRGYTF	TGTGCCAGCAGCCGATTCGACGGGAGGGGCTACACCTTC
NA	TRBV27	TRBD2	TRBJ2-2	CASSFPSGRHTGELFF	TGTGCCAGCAGTTTTCCTAGCGGGAGGCACACCGGGGAGCTGTTTTTT
NA	TRBV7-9	NA	TRBJ1-1	CASSLAAGVGTEAFF	TGTGCCAGCAGCTTAGCGGCAGGGGTAGGCACTGAAGCTTTCTTT
NA	TRBV9	TRBD1	TRBJ2-1	CASSADRASYNEQFF	TGTGCCAGCAGCGCGGACAGGGCCTCCTACAATGAGCAGTTCTTC
NA	TRBV28	TRBD1	TRBJ2-6	CASSFGTGSGANVLTF	TGTGCCAGCAGTTTCGGGACAGGGTCTGGGGCCAACGTCCTGACTTTC
NA	TRBV9	TRBD2	TRBJ2-1	CASSPPSPGLAGSRVEQFF	TGTGCCAGCAGCCCCCCCTCACCTGGACTAGCGGGGTCAAGGGTTGAGCAGTTCTTC
once	TRBV7-9	TRBD2	TRBJ2-3	CASSLVAGGTDTQYF	TGTGCCAGCAGCTTAGTGGCGGGAGGTACAGATACGCAGTATTTT
NA	TRBV25-1	TRBD2	TRBJ2-1	CASSELLAAFYNEQFF	TGTGCCAGCAGTGAATTACTAGCGGCCTTCTACAATGAGCAGTTCTTC
NA	TRBV28	TRBD1	TRBJ1-2	CASSPPDRPYYGYTF	TGTGCCAGCAGTCCACCGGACAGGCCTTACTATGGCTACACCTTC
NA	TRBV30	NA	TRBJ1-1	CAWGTGTRGAFF	TGTGCCTGGGGAACAGGGACCCGGGGAGCTTTCTTT
NA	TRBV19	TRBD2	TRBJ2-5	CASSKSGSWETQYF	TGTGCCAGTAGTAAAAGCGGGAGTTGGGAGACCCAGTACTTC
once	TRBV30	TRBD1	TRBJ1-2	CAWSQTGVIDGYTF	TGTGCCTGGAGCCAAACAGGGGTGATAGATGGCTACACCTTC
once	TRBV29-1	NA	TRBJ2-5	CSVTGLETQYF	TGCAGCGTAACAGGGTTGGAGACCCAGTACTTC
NA	TRBV18	NA	TRBJ2-7	CASSQGGGGYEQYF	TGTGCCAGCTCTCAAGGGGGGGGAGGCTACGAGCAGTACTTC